What follows describes a single TCR beta chain. Its antigen is unidentified. Only in-frame clones appear in the TCRdb table, and some are missing; sequencing was by immunoSEQ multiplex PCR. The table has some 110,000 clones, 82% seen once. Looked up from germline, CDR1 is GTSNPN and CDR2 is SVGIG (reference sequence). The CDR3 is 13 residues long. The V gene lost 3 bases and the J gene lost 3 bases, with 11 bases spanning the gap. These data come from a study of T cell responses to AZD1222 COVID-19 vaccine. For the study at large: Analysis merged second doses at about 4 or about 12 weeks.

Findings and limits, study-wide: Clonal diversity may have been underestimated in mostly white British donors. Unmutated variant regions reportedly attract nearly half of all spike-specific TCRs. Once two AZD1222 doses were given, Spike-specific TCR breadth and depth went up.

Here the sequenced sample was peripheral blood, taken on day 0 of AZD1222 vaccination. This chain links TRBV30 with TRBJ1-1; no definite D call. The TCR was taken from an adult in good health. CDR3 nucleotide sequence: TGTGCCTGGAGAGAACAGCCTTACACTGAAGCTTTCTTT. Its translation: CAWREQPYTEAFF.